This note documents a single TCR beta chain sequence. This clone occurred a few times. Its cognate antigen has yet to be identified. Qualities for individual bases were not recorded, and no much larger clone is one base off. The CDR3 holds 15 amino acids from the cysteine to the phenylalanine. Only the CDR3 part of the read is kept: 45 bases, read in frame from the first base. At the junction V is shortened by 6 bases and J by 0 bases, with 14 bases in between. CDR1 and CDR2 (MNHNY, SVGAGI) derive from the germline V gene (reference sequence). These data are taken from a study of a mutant IDH1 vaccine in newly diagnosed glioma (dated by TCRdb to the early 2020s). Background for the entire study: In the chemotherapy-containing groups, vaccination started alongside temozolomide cycles, whereas in patients who had radiotherapy alone it started 4-6 weeks after radiotherapy. For exploratory analyses, longitudinal TCRB deep sequencing was carried out in approximately 25 treated patients wherever samples were available. Prior to enrollment, standard therapy consisting of radiotherapy alone, temozolomide alone, or radiochemotherapy with temozolomide had been administered to patients, with the combination being received by most patients. Of the approximately 29 treated patients, approximately 62% were male and roughly 40% were female, and a mean age of 40.4 years was recorded. The week-35 safety follow-up took place at visit V12, and the week-47 end of study took place at visit V13. Peripheral blood was collected at six visits: V03 (baseline), V05, V07, V10, V12 and V13.

The time point label, as the study defines it: week 47, end of study. Every vaccine dose consisted of 300 ug of a 20-mer mutant IDH1 peptide in Montanide, administered subcutaneously together with topical imiquimod. Eight vaccinations were administered to patients in weeks 1, 3, 5, 7, 11, 15, 19 and 23, corresponding to visits V03 through V10. Newly diagnosed WHO grade 3 or 4 IDH1-mutant astrocytomas showing loss of nuclear ATRX were present in the donors. The samples were drawn from NOA16, a multicentre, single-arm, open-label phase I trial in Germany that tested a mutant IDH1 peptide vaccine in humans for the first time. Genomic DNA for TCRB sequencing was isolated from EDTA blood with the DNeasy Blood and Tissue Kit. Study-wide findings and limitations: Selection of PBMC samples for TCRB deep sequencing was based on availability. Changes in the top peripheral T cell clonotypes picked up by TCRB sequencing did not appear to be linked to pseudoprogression. It was noted by the authors that analyses of patient blood samples could not be reproduced owing to sample limitations. Across multiple MHC alleles, vaccine-induced immune responses were seen in 90% to 95% of patients.

The protocol used for the library was the immunoSEQ multiplex PCR assay. Rearranged TCR beta chain sequences were amplified using the hsTCRB Kit according to the manufacturer's protocol. Sequencing of TCRB libraries was carried out on an Illumina MiSeq. Processing in the source paper ran as follows. The kit vendor's proprietary platform handled demultiplexing, trimming and gene mapping. TCRdb provides this immuneACCESS table in a form limited to in-frame rearrangements. Some clones are lacking; in checked studies, under half of them reflect an unresolved V gene, and why the rest are absent is not known. Clone size and the V and J calls come from that table; the DNA yielded D and trimming. The sample includes 30,000 or so clones, with 65% to 85% observed a single time. The ten largest clones add up to about 28% of the sample.

The sequence derives from a man aged 30 to 45 with glioma. This specimen consisted of PBMCs, obtained from a glioma patient whose treatment included an IDH1 peptide vaccine. Recombination connected TRBV6-6 to TRBJ1-1; perhaps TRBD1 is the D gene, with 5 bases matching. The nucleotide sequence is given as TGTGCCAGCAGGCGCACGCAGGGTATGAACACTGAAGCTTTCTTT. Its coded protein is CASRRTQGMNTEAFF.